These 22 T cell receptor beta chains originate from one sample sequenced in a study of shared clonotypes between healthy human individuals. Using immunoSEQ multiplex PCR, the repertoire was profiled, and TCRdb retains in-frame clones only, with some absent. This sample has roughly 700,000 clones, with 90% found just once. Sequencing was performed on memory CD8+ T cells from PBMCs. Indicated subset: CD45RO+ cells pooled with CCR7-negative TemRA cells. The receptors come from a man younger than 30 in good health. Some clones in this sample may be carry-over from other donors' samples.

The rearrangement links TRBV10-3 to TRBJ2-2; D unclear. V was cut by 8 bases and J by 6 bases, with 7 bases left in between. The V gene's germline CDR1 is ENHRY and CDR2 SYGVKD. The CDR3 loop spans 11 amino acids. The CDR3 sequence is CAILGPGELFF. CDR3 nucleotide sequence: TGTGCCATCTTAGGTCCCGGGGAGCTGTTTTTT.

The gene calls are TRBV7-9 and TRBJ2-7; 7 bases are a match to TRBD2. The trim removed 7 bases at V and 0 bases at J, leaving 18 bases unmatched. Per germline, CDR1 SEHNR and CDR2 FQNEAQ (reference sequence). CDR3 length: 18 amino acids. The CDR3 sequence: CASTGPGLAGTTSYEQYF. CDR3 coding DNA: TGTGCCAGCACCGGGCCGGGACTGGCCGGGACTACCTCCTACGAGCAGTACTTC.

The CDR3, as DNA: TGTGCCAGCAGTCCCTCGGGAGGGGAAATGGCCGGGGAGCTGTTTTTT. Translating gives CASSPSGGEMAGELFF. The chain uses TRBV27 and TRBJ2-2, with 8 bases fitting TRBD2. V shed 5 bases and J 6 bases; nucleotides not matched to a gene: 11. The CDR3 is 16 amino acids. Germline-derived CDR1 and CDR2 are MNHEY and SMNVEV (reference sequence).

This rearrangement joins TRBV27 to TRBJ2-7; D perhaps matches TRBD2 (5 bases). V lost 8 bases, J lost 1 base, and 12 bases lay in between. This CDR3 has 13 residues. Germline V CDR1 and CDR2: MNHEY, SMNVEV (reference sequence). This CDR3 is CASGGQTSYEQYF. The CDR3 DNA sequence: TGTGCCAGCGGCGGGCAGACATCCTACGAGCAGTACTTC.

CDR3 protein: CASSLAKGRSGNTIYF. CDR3 coding DNA: TGTGCCAGCAGCTTGGCCAAGGGTCGATCTGGAAACACCATATATTTT. J is TRBJ1-3 and V is TRBV5-8; D unclear. V gave up 0 bases and J gave up 1 base, with 11 bases separating them. Germline CDR1 is SGHTS and CDR2 is YDEGEE. The CDR3 has 16 residues.

The rearrangement links TRBV30 to TRBJ2-2; maybe TRBD2 (5 bases). The length of the CDR3 is 13 residues. Germline loops: CDR1 GTSNPN, CDR2 SVGIG (reference sequence). V lost 7 bases, J lost 2 bases, and 11 bases lay in between. CDR3 in amino acids: CAFRGLNTGELFF. Written as DNA, the CDR3 is TGTGCCTTCAGAGGACTTAACACCGGGGAGCTGTTTTTT.

V gene TRBV10-3 combines with J gene TRBJ1-1, with 7 bases that match TRBD1. CDR1 is ENHRY and CDR2 is SYGVKD in the germline V gene. V dropped 4 bases and J dropped 4; count of bases not matched to a gene: 6. This CDR3 has 14 amino acids. The CDR3 bases are TGTGCCATCAGTGGACAGGGCGGGCGCACTGAAGCTTTCTTT. Protein product: CAISGQGGRTEAFF.

A few counts support this clone. This rearrangement joins TRBV7-3 to TRBJ2-7; 7 bases agree with TRBD1. Germline-derived CDR1 and CDR2 are SGHTA and FQGTGA. After removal of 5 bases from V and 1 base from J, the junction contained 14 bases not matched to a gene. The CDR3 is 17 residues long. In DNA, the CDR3 is TGTGCCAGCAGCCTCGAGCCGCCCGGGACAGATTCCTACGAGCAGTACTTC. This codes for CASSLEPPGTDSYEQYF.

This clone was detected only once. Other DNA sequences of this sample code for an identical CDR3. V is TRBV9 and J is TRBJ2-1, with 7 bases lining up with TRBD2. This CDR3 has 13 residues. The germline V gene encodes CDR1 SGDLS and CDR2 YYNGEE. The V and J ends lost 0 bases and 8 bases, in that order; junction bases with no gene match: 2. For the CDR3, the DNA is TGTGCCAGCAGCGTAGTTGCGGGAGATGAGCAGTTCTTC. Its protein is CASSVVAGDEQFF.

The genes are TRBV7-8 and TRBJ1-1, with D perhaps TRBD1 (6 bases). Trimming took off 4 bases at V and 4 bases at J, with 13 bases between the two ends. The V gene's germline CDR1 is SGHVS and CDR2 FQNEAQ. The CDR3 consists of 14 residues. The CDR3 DNA reads as TGTGCCAGCAGCTCCACAGGGATGGGCACTGAAGCTTTCTTT. Translating gives CASSSTGMGTEAFF.

Comments on this clone: The identical CDR3 is also encoded by other nucleotide sequences in the sample. The chain employs TRBV6-5 and TRBJ2-1; D is unresolved. V lost 2 bases, J lost 0 bases, and 8 bases lay in between. Germline V CDR1 and CDR2: MNHEY, SVGAGI. The CDR3 has 15 residues. Here the CDR3 reads CASSYDGSSYNEQFF. CDR3 nucleotide sequence: TGTGCCAGCAGTTACGACGGAAGCTCCTACAATGAGCAGTTCTTC.

V and J are TRBV7-9 and TRBJ2-5, with D possibly matching TRBD2 (5 bases). Germline V gene data show CDR1 as SEHNR and CDR2 as FQNEAQ (reference sequence). V was shortened by 1 base and J by 1 base, with 10 bases between the two germline ends. The CDR3 contains 15 residues. The CDR3 protein is CASSLVGGGQETQYF. In nucleotides, the CDR3 is TGTGCCAGCAGCTTAGTCGGAGGAGGCCAAGAGACCCAGTACTTC.

The V gene is TRBV6-6, the J gene TRBJ2-2, with D maybe TRBD1 (5 bases). CDR1 is MNHNY, CDR2 SVGAGI, per germline (reference sequence). The CDR3 runs to 13 residues. Trimming took off 6 bases at V and 6 bases at J, with 11 bases between the two ends. The CDR3 reads CASRGRDAGELFF. CDR3 nucleotide sequence: TGTGCCAGCAGAGGCAGGGATGCCGGGGAGCTGTTTTTT.

The J gene is TRBJ2-1, the V gene TRBV9, with D possibly matching TRBD2 (6 bases). The V and J ends lost 2 bases and 4 bases respectively, with 22 bases between them. Germline V CDR1 and CDR2: SGDLS, YYNGEE. This CDR3 region has 18 residues. DNA of the CDR3: TGTGCCAGCAGCGTTGACAGACTGGCGGGGTCTAGGTACAATGAGCAGTTCTTC. Amino acids: CASSVDRLAGSRYNEQFF. Full variable domain (missing parts from reference TRBV9 and TRBJ2-1): DSGVTQTPKHLITATGQRVTLRCSPRSGDLSVYWYQQSLDQGLQFLIQYYNGEERAKGNILERFSAQQFPDLHSELNLSSLELGDSALYFCASSVDRLAGSRYNEQFFGPGTRLTVL.

This clone appeared a single time. The V gene is TRBV5-4, the J gene TRBJ2-3, with a possible D match to TRBD2 (6 bases). The CDR3 spans 12 residues. Germline V CDR1 and CDR2: SGHNT, YYREEE (reference sequence). V shed 4 bases and J shed 6 bases, with 9 bases lying between them. This CDR3 reads CASSIGGDTQYF. DNA for the CDR3: TGTGCCAGCAGCATAGGAGGGGATACGCAGTATTTT.

V usage is TRBV15 and J usage is TRBJ2-5; D tentatively reads TRBD1 or TRBD2 (5 bases each). V lost 4 bases and J 5 bases, leaving 17 bases between the germline ends. CDR3 length: 15 amino acids. The germline CDR1 and CDR2 sequences are LNHNV and YYDKDF (reference sequence). The CDR3 DNA reads as TGTGCCACCAGCATGGGGGATCCCTCTGAGGAGACCCAGTACTTC. Translating gives CATSMGDPSEETQYF. The full variable domain, its missing parts supplied by reference TRBV15 and TRBJ2-5, is DAMVIQNPRYQVTQFGKPVTLSCSQTLNHNVMYWYQQKSSQAPKLLFHYYDKDFNNEADTPDNFQSRRPNTSFCFLDIRSPGLGDTAMYLCATSMGDPSEETQYFGPGTRLLVL.

The chain carries TRBV9 and TRBJ2-1; 8 bases line up with TRBD1. The germline CDR1 and CDR2 sequences are SGDLS and YYNGEE. CDR3 length: 14 residues. V gave up 0 bases and J gave up 5 bases; unmatched junction bases: 1. CDR3 in amino acids: CASSVGTGNNEQFF. The CDR3 nucleotides are TGTGCCAGCAGCGTAGGGACAGGGAACAATGAGCAGTTCTTC.

This chain joins TRBV9 and TRBJ2-7, with 7 bases lining up with TRBD1. The CDR3 length is 14 residues. Germline values: CDR1 SGDLS, CDR2 YYNGEE. V shed 2 bases and J 0 bases; nucleotides not matched to a gene: 2. The CDR3 DNA reads as TGTGCCAGCAGCGTCGGGACAGCCTCCTACGAGCAGTACTTC. This translates into CASSVGTASYEQYF.

The rearrangement uses TRBV4-1 and TRBJ1-4; no definite D call. Trimming removed 0 bases at V and 3 bases at J, with 17 bases between. The germline V gene encodes CDR1 MGHRA and CDR2 YSYEKL. The CDR3 contains 18 residues. The CDR3 DNA follows: TGCGCCAGCAGCCAAGATATTAATATTCCCACAGCTAATGAAAAACTGTTTTTT. Translation gives CASSQDINIPTANEKLFF.

The chain employs TRBV27 and TRBJ2-3; D unclear. Trimming removed 3 bases from V and 4 bases from J, with 5 bases in between. Germline V gene data show CDR1 as MNHEY and CDR2 as SMNVEV (reference sequence). CDR3 length: 12 residues. Here the CDR3 DNA reads TGTGCCAGCAGTTTCGTCGCAGATACGCAGTATTTT. Its translation is CASSFVADTQYF.

The chain joins TRBV11-1 to TRBJ2-7; D possibly corresponds to TRBD2 (5 bases). V dropped 3 bases and J dropped 0 bases, with 12 bases sitting between them. The CDR3 length is 15 residues. Germline V gene data show CDR1 as SGHAT and CDR2 as FQDESV (reference sequence). The CDR3 loop reads CASSFRGRSSYEQYF. The CDR3 nucleotides read TGTGCCAGCAGCTTTCGGGGTCGGAGCTCCTACGAGCAGTACTTC.

As for this clone: This likely stems from a read error, as it lies one base from a far larger clone. The genes are TRBV28 and TRBJ2-7; D gene ambiguous. Germline assignment: CDR1 MDHEN and CDR2 SYDVKM. The CDR3 extends over 14 amino acids. The CDR3 nucleotides are TGTGCCGGCAGTTTTCTGGGCAACTCCTACGAGCAGTACTTC. It encodes CAGSFLGNSYEQYF. Full variable domain (outside the CDR3, taken from reference TRBV28 and TRBJ2-7): DVKVTQSSRYLVKRTGEKVFLECVQDMDHENMFWYRQDPGLGLRLIYFSYDVKMKEKGDIPEGYSVSREKKERFSLILESASTNQTSMYLCAGSFLGNSYEQYFGPGTRLTVT.